The 13 T cell receptor beta chains below were found in one sample sequenced in a study of T cell responses to AZD1222 COVID-19 vaccine. Profiling relied on immunoSEQ multiplex PCR, and the TCRdb table lists in-frame clones only, not all of them. This table has some 97,000 clones, about nine tenths appearing once. The sample consisted of peripheral blood, taken on day 0 of AZD1222 vaccination. Receptor source: an adult in good health.

This clone was seen only once. The V gene is TRBV6-4, the J gene TRBJ2-5; a possible D gene is TRBD1 (6 bases). V was clipped by 8 bases and J by 2 bases, with 15 bases between them. There are 14 residues in the CDR3. The germline V gene encodes CDR1 MRHNA and CDR2 SNTAGT. The CDR3 DNA reads TGTGCCAGCGGGCCGGACAGCAAGCAAGAGACCCAGTACTTC. Translation gives CASGPDSKQETQYF.

This clone was counted a few times. V and J are TRBV30 and TRBJ2-7, with 9 bases lining up with TRBD1. Looked up from germline, CDR1 is GTSNPN and CDR2 is SVGIG (reference sequence). There are 14 residues in the CDR3. The V segment lost 2 bases and the J segment 6 bases; nucleotides outside the gene matches: 8. Written as DNA, the CDR3 is TGTGCCTGGAGTTCGGGACAGGGTTTATCCGAGCAGTACTTC. It is translated as CAWSSGQGLSEQYF.

The chain combines TRBV19 with TRBJ1-2; a possible D gene is TRBD1 (6 bases). The CDR3 contains 18 residues. The V and J ends lost 0 bases and 6 bases respectively, with 23 bases between them. Germline lookup yields CDR1 LNHDA and CDR2 SQIVND (reference sequence). CDR3 residues: CASSIDTPLFTGTHGYTF. The CDR3 region has the DNA TGTGCCAGTAGTATAGATACCCCTCTTTTTACAGGGACCCATGGCTACACCTTC.

The chain has TRBV3-1 (or the pseudogene TRBV3-2) and TRBJ2-1, with a weak D call TRBD1 (6 bases). There are 15 residues in the CDR3. Germline CDR1 and CDR2: LGHDT and YNNKEL (reference sequence). V shed 1 base and J shed 4 bases, with 11 bases lying between them. The CDR3 bases are TGTGCCAGCAGCCAAGGTCCGGACAGATACAATGAGCAGTTCTTC. This sequence encodes CASSQGPDRYNEQFF.

The rearrangement uses TRBV6-1 and TRBJ1-5; 8 positions agree with TRBD1. The CDR3 sequence is 18 residues long. The germline V gene has CDR1 MNHNS and CDR2 SASEGT. V lost 3 bases and J lost 3; bases outside the gene matches: 13. The CDR3, as DNA: TGTGCCAGCAGTGACCCGGGACAGGTGATTGGGAACAATCAGCCCCAGCATTTT. This codes for CASSDPGQVIGNNQPQHF.

The chain uses TRBV4-3 and TRBJ1-4; D is undetermined. Germline assignment: CDR1 LGHNA and CDR2 YSLEER. V lost 1 base to trimming and J lost 5 bases, with 14 bases between them. The CDR3 spans 16 residues. The CDR3 loop reads CASSQGEATGNEKLFF. DNA for the CDR3: TGCGCCAGCAGCCAAGGGGAGGCGACTGGCAATGAAAAACTGTTTTTT.

This clone has only a few counts. The chain joins TRBV6-2 or TRBV6-3 to TRBJ2-7; 8 bases line up with TRBD1. V dropped 5 bases and J dropped 3; count of bases not matched to a gene: 9. The CDR3 length is 15 residues. In germline, CDR1 is MNHEY, CDR2 SVGEGT. CDR3 region: CASSGTGTGVYEQYF. The CDR3 nucleotides read TGTGCCAGCAGTGGGACCGGGACAGGCGTCTACGAGCAGTACTTC.

J is TRBJ2-7 and V is TRBV3-1 (or the pseudogene TRBV3-2), with D perhaps TRBD1 or TRBD2 (6 bases each). The CDR3 sequence is 14 residues long. Germline CDR1 and CDR2: LGHDT and YNNKEL (reference sequence). V dropped 4 bases and J dropped 6 bases, with 16 bases sitting between them. The CDR3 sequence: CASSLADRGPEQYF. The DNA for the CDR3 is TGTGCCAGCAGCCTTGCGGACCGGGGGCCCGAGCAGTACTTC.

This chain uses TRBV7-9 with TRBJ2-3; D possibly corresponds to TRBD2 (6 bases). V lost 9 bases and J lost 0, with 16 bases in between. The CDR3 runs to 15 residues. Germline CDR1 and CDR2: SEHNR and FQNEAQ (reference sequence). The CDR3 region is CASPPGAVSTDTQYF. The CDR3 nucleotides are TGTGCCAGTCCGCCGGGAGCGGTTAGCACAGATACGCAGTATTTT.

J is TRBJ2-1 and V is TRBV25-1; 11 positions agree with TRBD2. Germline CDR1 reads MGHDK; CDR2 reads SYGVNS. V shed 3 bases, J shed 5 bases, and the junction held 12 bases outside the gene matches. The CDR3 sequence is 18 residues long. DNA for the CDR3: TGTGCCAGCAGTGATCCGACTCCCGGGACTAGCGGTCACAATGAGCAGTTCTTC. This encodes CASSDPTPGTSGHNEQFF.

This chain connects TRBV7-8 to TRBJ2-3; tentatively, D is TRBD1 (5 bases). The germline gives CDR1 SGHVS, CDR2 FQNEAQ. Trimming shortened V by 1 base and J by 5 bases, and 13 bases separated the two germline ends. The CDR3 is 15 residues long. Here the CDR3 DNA reads TGTGCCAGCAGCTTAGGTCGGCAGGGAATAGATACGCAGTATTTT. This translates into CASSLGRQGIDTQYF.

The rearrangement joins TRBV9 to TRBJ2-7, with 10 bases fitting TRBD2. Per germline, CDR1 SGDLS and CDR2 YYNGEE. V lost 0 bases to trimming and J lost 2 bases; unmatched junction nucleotides: 8. CDR3 size: 17 residues. The CDR3 is CASSVVASSGRPYEQYF. DNA of the CDR3: TGTGCCAGCAGCGTAGTGGCCTCTAGCGGGAGACCCTACGAGCAGTACTTC.

This clone has only one observation. The V and J genes are TRBV18 and TRBJ2-5, with D hard to call. Germline lookup yields CDR1 KGHSH and CDR2 LQKENI. This CDR3 comprises 14 residues. The V end lost 3 bases, the J end lost 5 bases, and 13 bases lay between the germline ends. CDR3 region: CASSPGSPPETQYF. The CDR3 DNA follows: TGTGCCAGCTCACCGGGCAGTCCACCGGAGACCCAGTACTTC.